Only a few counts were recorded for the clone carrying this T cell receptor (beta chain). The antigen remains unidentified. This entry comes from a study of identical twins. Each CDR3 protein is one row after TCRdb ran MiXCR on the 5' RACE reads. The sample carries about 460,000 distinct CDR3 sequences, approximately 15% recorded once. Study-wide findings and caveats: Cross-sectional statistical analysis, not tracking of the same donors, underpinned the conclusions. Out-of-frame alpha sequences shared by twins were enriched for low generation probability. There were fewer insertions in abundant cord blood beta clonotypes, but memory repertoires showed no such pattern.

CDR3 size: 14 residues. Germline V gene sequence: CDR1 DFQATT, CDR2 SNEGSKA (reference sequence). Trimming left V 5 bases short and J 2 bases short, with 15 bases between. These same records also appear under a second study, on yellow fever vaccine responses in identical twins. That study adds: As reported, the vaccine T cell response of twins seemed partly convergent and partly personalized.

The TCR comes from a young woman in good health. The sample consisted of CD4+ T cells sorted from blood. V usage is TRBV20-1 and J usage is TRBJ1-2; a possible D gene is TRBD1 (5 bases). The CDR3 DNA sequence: TGCAGTGCTCCAGGCCGACAGTTAAACTATGGCTACACCTTC. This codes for CSAPGRQLNYGYTF.